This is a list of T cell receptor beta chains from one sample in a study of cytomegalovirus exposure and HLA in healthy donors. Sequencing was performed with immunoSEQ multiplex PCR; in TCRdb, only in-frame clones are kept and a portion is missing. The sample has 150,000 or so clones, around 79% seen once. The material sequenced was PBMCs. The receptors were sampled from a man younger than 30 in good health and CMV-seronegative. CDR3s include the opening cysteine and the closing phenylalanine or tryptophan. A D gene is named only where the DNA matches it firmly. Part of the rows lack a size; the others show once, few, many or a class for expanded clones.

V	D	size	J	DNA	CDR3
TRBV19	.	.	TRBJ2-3	TGTGCCAGTAGTATCAGAGCAGGGCAAGCAGATACGCAGTATTTT	CASSIRAGQADTQYF
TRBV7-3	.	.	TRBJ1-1	TGTGCCAGCAGCTCCCTTCCCCAGACTGAAGCTTTCTTT	CASSSLPQTEAFF
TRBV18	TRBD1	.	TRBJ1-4	TGTGCCAGCTCACCCAAGATACAGGGGGCCCTGATGGGAGAAAAACTGTTTTTT	CASSPKIQGALMGEKLFF
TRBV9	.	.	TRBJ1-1	TGTGCCAGCAGCGCCGTATATGTAACAGGGATGAACACTGAAGCTTTCTTT	CASSAVYVTGMNTEAFF
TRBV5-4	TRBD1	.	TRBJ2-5	TGTGCCAGCAGCTGGGACAGGGAGGGGGATACAAGAAAGACCCAGTACTTC	CASSWDREGDTRKTQYF
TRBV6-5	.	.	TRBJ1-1	TGTGCCAGCAAAAAATTTACAGAGAACACTGAAGCTTTCTTT	CASKKFTENTEAFF
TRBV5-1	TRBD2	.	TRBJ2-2	TGCGCCAGCAGCTTGGGGGCTAGCGGGAATATCGGGGAGCTGTTTTTT	CASSLGASGNIGELFF
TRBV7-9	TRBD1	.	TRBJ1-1	TGTGCCAGCAGCTACGAGACAGGGGCAACTGAAGCTTTCTTT	CASSYETGATEAFF
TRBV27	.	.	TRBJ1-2	TGTGCCAGCAGTTTTGCTTTCGGGAACTATGGCTACACCTTC	CASSFAFGNYGYTF
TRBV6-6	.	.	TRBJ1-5	TGTGCCAGCAGTTACCAGGCCAAGCCCCAGCATTTT	CASSYQAKPQHF
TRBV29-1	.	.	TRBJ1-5	TGCAGCGTTGAATCCGGACAGAATCAGCCCCAGCATTTT	CSVESGQNQPQHF
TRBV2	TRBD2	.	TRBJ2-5	TGTGCCAGCAGGGATCGACTAGCGGGGGTACGGGAGACCCAGTACTTC	CASRDRLAGVRETQYF
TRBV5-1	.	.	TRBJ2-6	TGCGCCAGCAGCTTGGCCAGGGCTGGGGCCAACGGCCTGACTTTC	CASSLARAGANGLTF
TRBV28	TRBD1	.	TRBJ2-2	TGTGCCAGCAGGCGTGACAGGGGGCGAACCGGGGAGCTGTTTTTT	CASRRDRGRTGELFF
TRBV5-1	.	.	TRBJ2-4	TGCGCCAGCAGCTCAACATGGGAGATAGCCAAAAACATTCAGTACTTC	CASSSTWEIAKNIQYF
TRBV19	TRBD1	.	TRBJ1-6	TGTGCCAGTAGACAGGGACAGGAGAGCTCCTATAATTCACCCCTCCACTTT	CASRQGQESSYNSPLHF
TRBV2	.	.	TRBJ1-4	TGTGCCAGCAGTGCGGACAGACGGAATGAAAAACTGTTTTTT	CASSADRRNEKLFF
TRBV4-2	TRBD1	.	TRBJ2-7	TGTGCCAGCAGCCCCCAGAATCCCAGACAGGGAATATGGACCTACGAGCAGTACTTC	CASSPQNPRQGIWTYEQYF
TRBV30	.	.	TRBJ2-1	TGTGCCTGGAGTATAGGGGGTGAGCAGTTCTTC	CAWSIGGEQFF
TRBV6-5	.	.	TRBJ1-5	TGTGCCAGCAGTTATGACAGTAATCAGCCCCAGCATTTT	CASSYDSNQPQHF
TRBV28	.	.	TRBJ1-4	TGTGCCAGCAGCCCGACAGGCCTTGGTGAAAAACTGTTTTTT	CASSPTGLGEKLFF
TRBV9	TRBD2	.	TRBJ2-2	TGTGCCAGCAGCGTGGGAGGACTAGCGGCGAACACCGGGGAGCTGTTTTTT	CASSVGGLAANTGELFF
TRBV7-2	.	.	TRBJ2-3	TGTGCCAGCAGCCGCCCCCCGGGGACGCAGTATTTT	CASSRPPGTQYF
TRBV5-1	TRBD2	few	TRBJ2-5	TGCGCCAGCGGCGGAGCGGGGGGGTACCAAGAGACCCAGTACTTC	CASGGAGGYQETQYF
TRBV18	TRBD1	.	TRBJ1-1	TGTGCCAGCTCACCTCAGGGGGCTAAACAAGAAGCTTTCTTT	CASSPQGAKQEAFF
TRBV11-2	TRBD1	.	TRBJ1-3	TGTGCCAGCAGCTTAGGTTACAGGGGCCACTCTGGAAACACCATATATTTT	CASSLGYRGHSGNTIYF
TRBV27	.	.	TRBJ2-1	TGTGCCAGCTGGCGACAGATTGGCTCCTACAATGAGCAGTTCTTC	CASWRQIGSYNEQFF
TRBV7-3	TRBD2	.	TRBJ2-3	TGTGCCAGCACCCTAGCGGGGGGAACAGATACGCAGTATTTT	CASTLAGGTDTQYF
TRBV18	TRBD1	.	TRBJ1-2	TGTGCCAGCTCACCAGACAGGGGGGGCTATGGCTACACCTTC	CASSPDRGGYGYTF
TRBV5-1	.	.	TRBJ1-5	TGCGCCAGCAGCTCGCAGGTGGGAGTGCAGCCCCAGCATTTT	CASSSQVGVQPQHF
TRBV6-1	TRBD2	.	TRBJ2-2	TGTGCCAGCAGGCTCGAGCGGGGTAACACCGGGGAGCTGTTTTTT	CASRLERGNTGELFF
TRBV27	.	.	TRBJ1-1	TGTGCCAGCAGTTACGGCGGGGGCACTGAAGCTTTCTTT	CASSYGGGTEAFF
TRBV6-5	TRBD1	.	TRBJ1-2	TGTGCCAGCATTTCGTGGGACAGGGGGTATGGCTACACCTTC	CASISWDRGYGYTF
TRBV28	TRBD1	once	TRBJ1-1	TGTGCCAGCAGTTCCGGACAGGTTGCCTTAATGAACACTGAAGCTTTCTTT	CASSSGQVALMNTEAFF
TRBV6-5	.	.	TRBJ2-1	TGTGCCAGCAGTTCCTGGGACTCTTGGGGTGAGCAGTTCTTC	CASSSWDSWGEQFF
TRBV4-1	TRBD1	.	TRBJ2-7	TGCGCCAGCAGCCAAAACCAGGGGGCCTACGAGCAGTACTTC	CASSQNQGAYEQYF